This T cell receptor (beta chain) derives from a study of blood T cell repertoires in COVID-19. This clone was seen at least ten times. Recruitment covered 20 to 25 US areas and drew participants whose ages spanned roughly 18 to 89 years. Only in-frame clones appear in the TCRdb table, and some are missing; sequencing was by immunoSEQ multiplex PCR. The sample shows a few hundred thousand clones, 70% to 90% of them seen only once. The clonotype comes from a man between 25 and 39 years old who had recovered from COVID-19. Material for sequencing was PBMCs or T cells enriched from blood (not recorded which).

The CDR3 region has the DNA TGTGCCAGCAGCTTATCTAGCGGGGGGGTCTACAATGAGCAGTTCTTC. This codes for CASSLSSGGVYNEQFF. V is TRBV7-2 and J is TRBJ2-1; 12 nucleotides agree with TRBD2. There are 16 residues in the CDR3. Germline loops: CDR1 SGHTA, CDR2 FQGNSA. Losses at the gene ends were 2 bases for V and 3 bases for J; bases not matched to a gene: 2. Full variable domain (missing parts from reference TRBV7-2 and TRBJ2-1): GAGVSQSPSNKVTEKGKDVELRCDPISGHTALYWYRQSLGQGLEFLIYFQGNSAPDKSGLPSDRFSAERTGGSVSTLTIQRTQQEDSAVYLCASSLSSGGVYNEQFFGPGTRLTVL.